The 25 T cell receptor beta chains in this list originate from one sample, sequenced in a study of T cell responses to AZD1222 COVID-19 vaccine. The protocol was immunoSEQ multiplex PCR, while the TCRdb copy is restricted to in-frame clones and leaves out a portion. The profile shows 110,000 to 150,000 clones, more than 75% of them singletons. The source material was peripheral blood, sampled 28 days after the second AZD1222 dose. The receptors were sampled from an adult who received the AZD1222 COVID-19 vaccine.

The gene calls are TRBV3-1 (or the pseudogene TRBV3-2) and TRBJ2-3; no clear D. Germline assignment: CDR1 LGHDT and CDR2 YNNKEL (reference sequence). The CDR3 loop spans 16 amino acids. Trimming left V 0 bases short and J 0 bases short, with 10 bases between. CDR3 DNA sequence: TGTGCCAGCAGCCAAGAATTCACAGTTAGCACAGATACGCAGTATTTT. Translation gives CASSQEFTVSTDTQYF.

The chain has TRBV4-1 and TRBJ1-5; D may be TRBD1 (5 bases). CDR3 length: 16 amino acids. Trimming cost V 0 bases and J 2 bases, with 11 bases left between them. The germline V gene encodes CDR1 MGHRA and CDR2 YSYEKL. The CDR3 loop reads CASSQDGGIGNQPQHF. In DNA, the CDR3 is TGCGCCAGCAGCCAAGATGGGGGTATTGGCAATCAGCCCCAGCATTTT.

The rearrangement uses TRBV7-9 and TRBJ2-1; 11 positions agree with TRBD2. CDR1 and CDR2 from the germline V gene are SEHNR and FQNEAQ (reference sequence). With V trimmed by 7 bases and J by 0 bases, 14 bases remained unmatched. CDR3 length: 19 amino acids. CDR3 sequence: CASTQGLAGFKSSYNEQFF. The DNA for the CDR3 is TGTGCCAGCACCCAAGGACTAGCGGGCTTCAAGAGCTCCTACAATGAGCAGTTCTTC.

This clone was counted only a few times. The V call is TRBV11-2, the J call TRBJ2-3; D tentatively reads TRBD1 or TRBD2 (6 bases each). V lost 2 bases to trimming and J lost 2 bases, with 11 bases between them. Per germline, CDR1 SGHAT and CDR2 FQNNGV. The CDR3 consists of 15 residues. The CDR3 region is CASSLSRGDTDTQYF. CDR3 DNA: TGTGCCAGCAGCTTATCTAGGGGGGACACAGATACGCAGTATTTT. Filled out from reference TRBV11-2 and TRBJ2-3, the complete variable domain reads EAGVAQSPRYKIIEKRQSVAFWCNPISGHATLYWYQQILGQGPKLLIQFQNNGVVDDSQLPKDRFSAERLKGVDSTLKIQPAKLEDSAVYLCASSLSRGDTDTQYFGPGTRLTVL.

The CDR3 loop reads CASSTTAPMETQYF. CDR3 DNA: TGCGCCAGCAGCACGACTGCCCCTATGGAGACCCAGTACTTC. V and J are TRBV5-1 and TRBJ2-5, with unresolved D. Germline V gives CDR1 SGHRS, CDR2 YFSETQ. The CDR3 consists of 14 residues. Between the trimmed V and J ends, which lost 4 bases and 5 bases, there was a span of 15 bases. Variable domain in full (rest from reference TRBV5-1 and TRBJ2-5): KAGVTQTPRYLIKTRGQQVTLSCSPISGHRSVSWYQQTPGQGLQFLFEYFSETQRNKGNFPGRFSGRQFSNSRSEMNVSTLELGDSALYLCASSTTAPMETQYFGPGTRLLVL.

V is TRBV30 and J is TRBJ2-7, with 9 bases that match TRBD1. J lost 9 bases, V lost 1 base, and 4 bases had no gene match. This CDR3 is 12 amino acids long. Per the germline V gene, CDR1 is GTSNPN and CDR2 is SVGIG (reference sequence). CDR3 nucleotides: TGTGCCTGGAGTGGGGACAGGGTTGGGCAGTACTTC. It specifies CAWSGDRVGQYF.

V usage is TRBV3-1 (or the pseudogene TRBV3-2) and J usage is TRBJ2-1, with 7 bases fitting TRBD1. Trimming removed 5 bases from V and 6 bases from J; junction bases left unmatched: 1. The germline V gene encodes CDR1 LGHDT and CDR2 YNNKEL (reference sequence). This CDR3 is 12 amino acids long. The CDR3 nucleotides read TGTGCCAGCAGCGGGGACAGCAATGAGCAGTTCTTC. Its translation is CASSGDSNEQFF.

The rearrangement links TRBV5-6 to TRBJ1-2; 8 bases agree with TRBD1. The CDR3 runs 13 residues. V shed 4 bases and J 8 bases; nucleotides not matched to a gene: 7. Germline-derived CDR1 and CDR2 are SGHDT and YYEEEE. The CDR3 nucleotides are TGTGCCAGCAGCAAGACAGGGGTGGGCGGCTACACCTTC. This encodes CASSKTGVGGYTF.

The CDR3 coding sequence is TGCGCCAGCAGTGAGGCGGGGGCTACTCCCCCTGAGCAGTTCTTC. This translates into CASSEAGATPPEQFF. The J gene is TRBJ2-1, the V gene TRBV10-1; D may be TRBD2 (7 bases). V lost 2 bases, J lost 9 bases, and 17 bases lay in between. Germline V gives CDR1 WNHNN, CDR2 SYGVQD (reference sequence). This CDR3 is built from 15 residues.

V is TRBV2 and J is TRBJ2-7; weak D call: TRBD2 (6 bases). Per the germline V gene, CDR1 is SNHLY and CDR2 is FYNNEI. Trimming cost V 4 bases and J 5 bases, with 12 bases left between them. The CDR3 runs to 13 residues. The CDR3 bases are TGTGCCAGCAGTGGAGCTAGCGCTCACGAGCAGTACTTC. Amino acids: CASSGASAHEQYF.

V is TRBV3-1 (or the pseudogene TRBV3-2) and J is TRBJ2-1; D gene ambiguous. With 4 bases removed from V and 6 bases from J, the gap between germline ends came to 16 bases. The CDR3 totals 15 residues. The germline gives CDR1 LGHDT, CDR2 YNNKEL (reference sequence). CDR3 amino acids: CASSRTETTPNEQFF. The CDR3 bases are TGTGCCAGCAGCCGCACCGAAACTACCCCCAATGAGCAGTTCTTC.

Concerning this clone: One end of the junction varies from germline; a read error may be responsible. The genes are TRBV3-1 (or the pseudogene TRBV3-2) and TRBJ1-1; tentatively, D is TRBD1 (6 bases). Per the germline V gene, CDR1 is LGHDT and CDR2 is YNNKEL (reference sequence). The CDR3 totals 13 residues. CDR3 DNA sequence: TGTGCCAGCAGCCAAGATTCCAGGGGAGATGTTTACTTT. This sequence encodes CASSQDSRGDVYF.

This clone was observed once. V gene TRBV19 combines with J gene TRBJ2-7, with 7 positions matching TRBD1. This CDR3 region has 14 residues. The J segment lost 0 bases and the V segment lost 6 bases, leaving 5 bases of the junction unmatched. From germline, CDR1 is LNHDA and CDR2 SQIVND (reference sequence). The CDR3 coding sequence is TGTGCCAGTAGGCCCACAGGGGCCTCCTACGAGCAGTACTTC. Residues: CASRPTGASYEQYF.

V gene TRBV24-1 combines with J gene TRBJ2-3; a weak D match, TRBD1 (5 bases). CDR1 and CDR2 (germline): KGHDR, SFDVKD. V gave up 10 bases and J gave up 2 bases, with 21 bases separating them. This CDR3 has 16 amino acids. For the CDR3, the DNA is TGTGCCACTTCCCAGGGATCCAAGACTTCCACAGATACGCAGTATTTT. Translating gives CATSQGSKTSTDTQYF.

The chain recombines TRBV28 with TRBJ2-1; D gene ambiguous. This CDR3 spans 14 amino acids. V dropped 4 bases and J dropped 5 bases, with 12 bases sitting between them. From germline, CDR1 is MDHEN and CDR2 SYDVKM. For the CDR3, the DNA is TGTGCCAGCAGTTCCCTCTCCCGGGACAATGAGCAGTTCTTC. This gives the protein CASSSLSRDNEQFF.

The rearrangement uses TRBV6-2 or TRBV6-3 and TRBJ1-2; 9 positions match TRBD1. Germline trimming cut 4 bases from V and 2 bases from J; bases unmatched to any gene: 2. CDR1 is MNHEY and CDR2 is SVGEGT in the germline V gene. The CDR3 has 14 amino acids. The chain's CDR3 is CASSSGQGNYGYTF. The CDR3 DNA sequence: TGTGCCAGCAGTTCGGGACAGGGAAACTATGGCTACACCTTC.

The V call is TRBV5-1, the J call TRBJ2-7, with a tentative D call TRBD1 (5 bases). Trimming shortened V by 2 bases and J by 2 bases, and 11 bases separated the two germline ends. Germline CDR1 reads SGHRS; CDR2 reads YFSETQ. The CDR3 loop spans 14 amino acids. The chain's CDR3 is CASSFVAGTYEQYF. CDR3 DNA sequence: TGCGCCAGCAGCTTCGTGGCAGGGACCTACGAGCAGTACTTC.

The chain is built from TRBV5-1 and TRBJ1-2; TRBD1 matches 7 bases. Germline CDR1 reads SGHRS; CDR2 reads YFSETQ. The J segment lost 4 bases and the V segment lost 5 bases, leaving 2 bases of the junction unmatched. The CDR3 runs to 12 residues. Written as DNA, the CDR3 is TGCGCCAGCAGGGAGGGGGCCTATGGCTACACCTTC. Encoded protein: CASREGAYGYTF.

This chain links TRBV9 with TRBJ2-2, with D hard to call. This CDR3 contains 13 residues. The germline V and J ends were trimmed by 2 bases and 1 base, with 3 bases remaining between them. Germline V lookup: CDR1 SGDLS, CDR2 YYNGEE. CDR3 sequence: CASSVQNTGELFF. Here the CDR3 DNA reads TGTGCCAGCAGCGTCCAGAACACCGGGGAGCTGTTTTTT.

The chain carries TRBV28 and TRBJ2-2, with TRBD1 identical over 9 bases. J lost 5 bases, V lost 4 bases, and 11 bases had no gene match. The germline gives CDR1 MDHEN, CDR2 SYDVKM. The CDR3 runs 17 residues. CDR3: CASSSDRGSQATGELFF. The CDR3 DNA reads TGTGCCAGCAGTTCGGACAGGGGCTCACAGGCGACCGGGGAGCTGTTTTTT. Combining the CDR3 with reference TRBV28 and TRBJ2-2 gives the whole variable domain DVKVTQSSRYLVKRTGEKVFLECVQDMDHENMFWYRQDPGLGLRLIYFSYDVKMKEKGDIPEGYSVSREKKERFSLILESASTNQTSMYLCASSSDRGSQATGELFFGEGSRLTVL.

As concerns this clone: Other DNA sequences in this specimen translate into the identical CDR3. The chain uses TRBV19 and TRBJ1-1; D is ambiguous. V lost 3 bases, J lost 2 bases, and 4 bases lay in between. Per the germline V gene, CDR1 is LNHDA and CDR2 is SQIVND (reference sequence). The CDR3 runs 12 residues. CDR3 in amino acids: CASSIGNTEAFF. The CDR3 DNA sequence: TGTGCCAGTAGTATTGGTAACACTGAAGCTTTCTTT.

CDR3 amino acids: CASSAPGQATYNSPLHF. The CDR3 region has the DNA TGTGCCAGCAGTGCCCCCGGACAGGCAACCTATAATTCACCCCTCCACTTT. The chain combines TRBV6-4 with TRBJ1-6, with TRBD1 identical over 7 bases. With V trimmed by 4 bases and J by 2 bases, 8 bases remained unmatched. Germline CDR1 is MRHNA and CDR2 is SNTAGT. The CDR3 length is 17 residues.

The chain recombines TRBV5-4 with TRBJ1-2, with TRBD1 as a possible D gene (5 bases). Trimming shortened V by 4 bases and J by 5 bases, and 12 bases separated the two germline ends. The germline V gene has CDR1 SGHNT and CDR2 YYREEE (reference sequence). The CDR3 is made up of 13 amino acids. As DNA, the CDR3 is TGTGCCAGCAGCGTCAGCCAGGGATATGGCTACACCTTC. It yields the protein CASSVSQGYGYTF.

This clone came up a few times. The V and J genes are TRBV19 and TRBJ1-4; D might be TRBD1 (6 bases). CDR1 and CDR2 (germline): LNHDA, SQIVND (reference sequence). V was pared by 5 bases and J by 4 bases, with 14 bases between. The CDR3 is made up of 15 amino acids. CDR3 protein: CASSPETGVNEKLFF. The CDR3 region has the DNA TGTGCCAGTAGTCCTGAGACAGGTGTTAATGAAAAACTGTTTTTT.

CDR3 coding DNA: TGTGCCAGCAGCCACCACGAGGGAAGGGGCCATGGCTACACCTTC. Translation gives CASSHHEGRGHGYTF. The genes are TRBV11-3 and TRBJ1-2; possibly TRBD1 for D (5 bases). The CDR3 contains 15 residues. Germline V gene lookup returns CDR1 SGHNT and CDR2 YENEEA. V shed 5 bases and J shed 6 bases, with 19 bases lying between them.